These 28 T cell receptor beta chains were sequenced from one sample in a study of response to subunit inactivated influenza vaccine. From the RT-PCR reads, TCRdb called clonotypes with MiXCR, one entry per CDR3 protein. This repertoire shows about 780,000 distinct CDR3 sequences, about a fifth found once; its top ten account for about 11%. This material consisted of PBMCs from blood, taken more than 4 days after vaccination. These receptors all come from a man aged 50-60 years who received an inactivated influenza vaccine.

This chain joins TRBV6-2 or TRBV6-3 and TRBJ2-1, with D unclear. In germline, CDR1 is MNHEY, CDR2 SVGEGT. Trimming took off 1 base at V and 4 bases at J, with 5 bases between the two ends. The CDR3 totals 13 residues. The DNA of the CDR3 is TGTGCCAGCAGTTACTGGATGTACAATGAGCAGTTCTTC. Translated, it gives CASSYWMYNEQFF.

This clonotype was detected a few times. The CDR3 protein is CSAGDRVANEQFF. The CDR3 region has the DNA TGCAGCGCCGGGGACAGGGTGGCCAATGAGCAGTTCTTC. This chain connects TRBV29-1 to TRBJ2-1; 9 nucleotides agree with TRBD1. V lost 7 bases to trimming and J lost 6 bases; unmatched junction nucleotides: 7. The CDR3 length is 13 residues. Germline V gene lookup returns CDR1 SQVTM and CDR2 ANQGSEA.

This clonotype was seen a handful of times. This chain joins TRBV7-2 and TRBJ2-7, with 8 positions matching TRBD2. From germline, CDR1 is SGHTA and CDR2 FQGNSA. After removal of 5 bases from V and 0 bases from J, the junction contained 12 bases not matched to a gene. The CDR3 has 17 amino acids. The CDR3 spells CASSLSGTTHNSYEQYF. DNA for the CDR3: TGTGCCAGCAGCCTTAGCGGGACTACACACAACTCCTACGAGCAGTACTTC.

This clonotype was detected a few times. CDR3 residues: CSARGTPEPGTSGTRSDTQYF. For the CDR3, the DNA is TGCAGTGCTAGAGGTACACCCGAACCCGGGACTAGCGGGACCCGGAGTGATACGCAGTATTTT. The chain joins TRBV20-1 to TRBJ2-3; TRBD2 agrees at 13 bases. The CDR3 length is 21 residues. V was pared by 1 base and J by 6 bases, with 22 bases of the junction left unmatched. Per the germline V gene, CDR1 is DFQATT and CDR2 is SNEGSKA (reference sequence).

The chain links TRBV27 to TRBJ1-1, with D unresolved. Germline V gene lookup returns CDR1 MNHEY and CDR2 SMNVEV (reference sequence). Trimming left V 6 bases short and J 11 bases short, with 28 bases between. The CDR3 consists of 16 residues. The CDR3 DNA follows: TGTGCCAGCAGCCCTCTACCCGGGAGCACCAAACGTTGGGCTTTCTTT. Translated: CASSPLPGSTKRWAFF.

The chain has TRBV7-9 and TRBJ1-4; D is possibly TRBD1 (5 bases). Germline CDR1 is SEHNR and CDR2 is FQNEAQ (reference sequence). This CDR3 region has 14 residues. Trimming shortened V by 8 bases and J by 4 bases, and 14 bases separated the two germline ends. The CDR3 sequence: CASGVDIRNEKLFF. In DNA form, the CDR3 reads TGTGCCAGCGGGGTGGACATCCGTAATGAAAAACTGTTTTTT.

The gene calls are TRBV11-2 and TRBJ1-2; D call uncertain. This CDR3 has 15 residues. The germline V and J ends were trimmed by 1 base and 8 bases, with 17 bases remaining between them. Germline CDR1 is SGHAT and CDR2 is FQNNGV. The CDR3 DNA reads TGTGCCAGCAGCTTAGTAAGCAGCACTTGGAGAGGCTACACCTTC. Translating gives CASSLVSSTWRGYTF.

This clonotype was seen a handful of times. The CDR3 DNA is TGTGCCATCTCGGCGGGAGATCAGCCCCAGCATTTT. Its translation: CAISAGDQPQHF. The V call is TRBV10-3, the J call TRBJ1-5; no reliable D call. Trimming stripped 8 bases from V and 5 bases from J, with 10 bases between. CDR3 length: 12 amino acids. CDR1 and CDR2 (germline): ENHRY, SYGVKD.

V and J are TRBV9 and TRBJ2-5; possible D gene TRBD2, 6 bases. From germline, CDR1 is SGDLS and CDR2 YYNGEE. CDR3 size: 14 residues. V dropped 3 bases and J dropped 3 bases, with 12 bases sitting between them. CDR3 in amino acids: CASSEGLGKETQYF. The CDR3 DNA follows: TGTGCCAGCAGCGAGGGACTCGGAAAAGAGACCCAGTACTTC.

In this sample, this clonotype turned up a few times. V is TRBV5-6 and J is TRBJ2-2, with a tentative D call TRBD1 (5 bases). The germline gives CDR1 SGHDT, CDR2 YYEEEE. V lost 1 base and J lost 3, with 10 bases in between. This CDR3 has 15 residues. The CDR3 region has the DNA TGTGCCAGCAGCTTGCCAGGGCCTTACACCGGGGAGCTGTTTTTT. Translated: CASSLPGPYTGELFF. The variable domain in full, with the rest retrieved from reference TRBV5-6 and TRBJ2-2, is DAGVTQSPTHLIKTRGQQVTLRCSPKSGHDTVSWYQQALGQGPQFIFQYYEEEERQRGNFPDRFSGHQFPNYSSELNVNALLLGDSALYLCASSLPGPYTGELFFGEGSRLTVL.

The V and J genes are TRBV15 and TRBJ2-7, with D perhaps matching TRBD1 (6 bases). Trimming removed 6 bases at V and 1 base at J, with 13 bases between. This CDR3 is 14 amino acids long. CDR1 is LNHNV, CDR2 YYDKDF, per germline (reference sequence). CDR3 sequence reads: CATRKSQGSYEQYF. In DNA form, the CDR3 reads TGTGCCACCAGGAAATCACAGGGTTCCTACGAGCAGTACTTC.

V usage is TRBV7-9 and J usage is TRBJ1-4, with D maybe TRBD1 (5 bases). The CDR3 loop spans 16 amino acids. V lost 3 bases, J lost 0 bases, and 11 bases lay in between. CDR1 is SEHNR and CDR2 is FQNEAQ in the germline V gene (reference sequence). CDR3 DNA: TGTGCCAGCAGCTTTTGGACACCCGCAACTAATGAAAAACTGTTTTTT. Protein product: CASSFWTPATNEKLFF.

On this clonotype: An end of the junction differs from the germline gene, which may be a read error. This chain uses TRBV25-1 with TRBJ2-7; D is tentatively TRBD1 or TRBD2 (6 bases each). Germline CDR1 reads MGHDK; CDR2 reads SYGVNS. CDR3 length: 16 amino acids. The CDR3 DNA reads as TGTGCCATCAGTGAATATTCCGGGGGCGCTATATACGAGCAGTACTTC. As protein: CAISEYSGGAIYEQYF.

In this sample, this clonotype turned up a few times. The CDR3 loop reads CASAGGLNQPQHF. The CDR3 region has the DNA TGTGCCAGCGCAGGGGGCCTCAATCAGCCCCAGCATTTT. The chain is built from TRBV7-8 and TRBJ1-5, with 8 bases that match TRBD1. The CDR3 covers 13 residues. With V trimmed by 8 bases and J by 3 bases, 3 bases remained unmatched. CDR1 SGHVS and CDR2 FQNEAQ come from the germline V gene.

This clonotype was detected only once. The rearrangement uses TRBV14 and TRBJ2-1; a possible D gene is TRBD1 (6 bases). CDR3 length: 16 residues. The V and J ends lost 0 bases and 7 bases respectively, with 16 bases between them. Germline V gene sequence: CDR1 SGHDN, CDR2 FVKESK. CDR3 in amino acids: CASSQESFWGPNEQFF. In DNA, the CDR3 is TGTGCCAGCAGCCAAGAATCCTTTTGGGGGCCGAATGAGCAGTTCTTC.

The V call is TRBV4-2, the J call TRBJ2-3, with a weak D call TRBD2 (6 bases). CDR1 is LGHNA and CDR2 is YNFKEQ in the germline V gene. The CDR3 loop spans 16 amino acids. Deletions cut 0 bases from V and 2 bases from J, with 12 bases between. The CDR3 protein is CASSQDLGGITDTQYF. The CDR3 DNA reads as TGTGCCAGCAGCCAAGATCTAGGCGGGATCACAGATACGCAGTATTTT.

This clonotype was recorded a few times. This chain connects TRBV6-2 or TRBV6-3 to TRBJ2-2; D perhaps matches TRBD1 (5 bases). The CDR3 consists of 12 residues. V was clipped by 6 bases and J by 10 bases, with 12 bases between them. CDR1 and CDR2 from the germline V gene are MNHEY and SVGEGT. The CDR3 protein is CASRTRVEELFF. DNA for the CDR3: TGTGCCAGCAGGACCAGGGTGGAGGAGCTGTTTTTT.

The rearrangement uses TRBV7-2 and TRBJ2-3; D is ambiguous. Looked up from germline, CDR1 is SGHTA and CDR2 is FQGNSA. CDR3 size: 13 residues. V lost 3 bases and J 8 bases, leaving 12 bases between the germline ends. In DNA, the CDR3 is TGTGCCAGCAGCTTCGGCGGTCTAATTACGCAGTATTTT. This sequence encodes CASSFGGLITQYF.

V is TRBV6-1 and J is TRBJ2-6; TRBD1 matches 7 bases. Germline V gives CDR1 MNHNS, CDR2 SASEGT. V lost 6 bases and J lost 1; bases outside the gene matches: 15. The CDR3 covers 19 residues. Here the CDR3 reads CASRRPDRDRISGANVLTF. Written as DNA, the CDR3 is TGTGCCAGCAGACGACCTGACCGGGACAGAATATCTGGGGCCAACGTCCTGACTTTC.

The sample holds a few counts of this clonotype. This chain uses TRBV29-1 with TRBJ2-1, with D possibly TRBD2 on 5 matching bases. V dropped 0 bases and J dropped 8 bases, with 14 bases sitting between them. Per germline, CDR1 SQVTM and CDR2 ANQGSEA. The CDR3 is 14 residues long. CDR3 bases: TGCAGCGTTGAAGATCTAGCTGAGAGCCATGAGCAGTTCTTC. Residues: CSVEDLAESHEQFF.

The chain couples TRBV18 to TRBJ2-7; D is uncertain. This CDR3 is 13 amino acids long. Trimming took 6 bases from V and 5 from J, leaving 14 bases between them. CDR1 is KGHSH and CDR2 is LQKENI in the germline V gene. The CDR3 region is CASSIEILNEQYF. The CDR3 nucleotides read TGTGCCAGCTCTATTGAGATTCTGAACGAGCAGTACTTC.

This chain uses TRBV20-1 with TRBJ2-1; weak D call: TRBD2 (6 bases). This CDR3 contains 14 residues. V was pared by 3 bases and J by 2 bases, with 11 bases between. Germline assignment: CDR1 DFQATT and CDR2 SNEGSKA (reference sequence). The CDR3, as DNA: TGCAGTGCTAGCGGCGGGGCCCCCTACAATGAGCAGTTCTTC. Encoded protein: CSASGGAPYNEQFF.

This clonotype was found a few times. This rearrangement joins TRBV5-5 to TRBJ2-2; the D is unclear. The V gene's germline CDR1 is SGHKS and CDR2 YYEKEE (reference sequence). The CDR3 spans 15 residues. The V end was cut by 3 bases, the J end by 0 bases, with 9 bases between. In DNA form, the CDR3 reads TGTGCCAGCAGCTCCCAAGCGACGAACACCGGGGAGCTGTTTTTT. Protein product: CASSSQATNTGELFF.

This clonotype was counted between two and nine times. The chain combines TRBV12-3 or TRBV12-4 with TRBJ2-3; D may be TRBD2 (6 bases). This CDR3 has 13 amino acids. Trimming cost V 5 bases and J 5 bases, with 11 bases left between them. CDR3 in amino acids: CASSTTSRDTQYF. Written as DNA, the CDR3 is TGTGCCAGCAGTACGACTAGTAGAGATACGCAGTATTTT.

This clonotype appeared a few times. The chain recombines TRBV20-1 with TRBJ1-1; D gene unclear. Germline V gene sequence: CDR1 DFQATT, CDR2 SNEGSKA (reference sequence). Trimming left V 5 bases short and J 4 bases short, with 11 bases between. The CDR3 consists of 12 residues. The CDR3 protein is CSASRTGTEAFF. In nucleotides, the CDR3 is TGCAGTGCTTCTAGAACGGGCACTGAAGCTTTCTTT.

The chain has TRBV7-2 and TRBJ2-1; weak D call: TRBD2 (5 bases). The CDR3 is 13 residues long. V lost 9 bases and J 1 base, leaving 10 bases between the germline ends. The germline V gene encodes CDR1 SGHTA and CDR2 FQGNSA. The DNA of the CDR3 is TGTGCCAGTGGGAGAGGGTCCTACAATGAGCAGTTCTTC. Residues: CASGRGSYNEQFF.

The rearrangement joins TRBV18 to TRBJ2-3; D possibly uses TRBD1 or TRBD2 (5 bases each). Looked up from germline, CDR1 is KGHSH and CDR2 is LQKENI. The CDR3 loop spans 14 amino acids. The V end lost 4 bases, the J end lost 4 bases, and 12 bases lay between the germline ends. CDR3 protein: CASSRGRDPDTQYF. Written as DNA, the CDR3 is TGTGCCAGCTCACGGGGACGGGATCCAGATACGCAGTATTTT.

The CDR3 bases are TGCGCCAGCAGCTTGGCGATAGAGAAAAGGGGCGAAAAACTGTTTTTT. This gives the protein CASSLAIEKRGEKLFF. The chain carries TRBV5-1 and TRBJ1-4; D may be TRBD1 (5 bases). The CDR3 sequence is 16 residues long. Germline CDR1 is SGHRS and CDR2 is YFSETQ. Trimming stripped 0 bases from V and 8 bases from J, with 17 bases between.